This entry lists 20 T cell receptor beta chains sequenced from one sample in a study of relationships among human T cell subsets. Memory T cells were selected with anti-CD45RO beads from the CD45RA-negative fraction. TCR alpha and beta CDR3s were amplified from mRNA by semiquantitative ARM-PCR. In ARM-PCR, communal superprimers followed tagged nested gene-specific primers for exponential amplification. TCRdb re-called the multiplex PCR reads with MiXCR, one entry per CDR3 protein. The sample has several thousand distinct CDR3 sequences; roughly 54% are singletons. Material for sequencing was memory T cells sorted from blood. These TCRs come from a man aged 35 to 55 in good health.

V usage is TRBV5-6 and J usage is TRBJ2-1, with TRBD2 identical over 8 bases. The length of the CDR3 is 14 residues. V lost 2 bases, J lost 9 bases, and 7 bases stayed unmatched. From germline, CDR1 is SGHDT and CDR2 YYEEEE. The CDR3 region has the DNA TGTGCCAGCAGCTTAACGGGAGGGCCCGGTGAGCAGTTCTTC. This encodes CASSLTGGPGEQFF.

The V call is TRBV28, the J call TRBJ2-2; the match to TRBD1 covers 8 bases. After removal of 7 bases from V and 6 bases from J, the junction contained 10 bases not matched to a gene. Germline CDR1 MDHEN, CDR2 SYDVKM. The CDR3 sequence is 15 residues long. The CDR3 spells CASTQRTGKPGELFF. The CDR3 nucleotides read TGTGCCAGCACACAAAGGACAGGGAAACCCGGGGAGCTGTTTTTT.

This chain connects TRBV5-6 to TRBJ1-1, with D unclear. Trimming left V 0 bases short and J 6 bases short, with 3 bases between. Germline V CDR1 and CDR2: SGHDT, YYEEEE. The CDR3 is 11 residues long. This CDR3 is CASSLEAEAFF. CDR3 in DNA: TGTGCCAGCAGCTTGGAAGCTGAAGCTTTCTTT.

The chain joins TRBV30 to TRBJ2-5; TRBD2 might be the D (5 bases). Germline CDR1 reads GTSNPN; CDR2 reads SVGIG (reference sequence). Trimming left V 3 bases short and J 2 bases short, with 13 bases between. The CDR3 has 14 residues. CDR3 coding DNA: TGTGCCTGGAGAGACCCCGGGATACAAGAGACCCAGTACTTC. It is translated as CAWRDPGIQETQYF.

The chain employs TRBV27 and TRBJ2-1, with a tentative D call TRBD2 (5 bases). The CDR3 is made up of 14 amino acids. Trimming stripped 4 bases from V and 10 bases from J, with 17 bases between. The germline gives CDR1 MNHEY, CDR2 SMNVEV (reference sequence). Here the CDR3 DNA reads TGTGCCAGCAGTTGGCGGTCGGGGTTTCGAGAGCAGTTCTTC. Translating gives CASSWRSGFREQFF.

This clonotype was detected a few times. CDR3 in DNA: TGTGCCAGCAGTTTATTCGGGACCGGGCGGAAGAACACTGAAGCTTTCTTT. Protein sequence: CASSLFGTGRKNTEAFF. The chain joins TRBV27 to TRBJ1-1; D possibly corresponds to TRBD1 (5 bases). Trimming removed 1 base at V and 1 base at J, with 16 bases between. The CDR3 loop spans 17 amino acids. Germline loops: CDR1 MNHEY, CDR2 SMNVEV (reference sequence).

This rearrangement joins TRBV20-1 to TRBJ2-5; D not certain. The CDR3 consists of 16 residues. Germline V gives CDR1 DFQATT, CDR2 SNEGSKA (reference sequence). Trimming removed 1 base at V and 0 bases at J, with 15 bases between. CDR3 in DNA: TGCAGTGCTAGAGCCCTGTTCGACGGAAACCAAGAGACCCAGTACTTC. Translating gives CSARALFDGNQETQYF.

The genes are TRBV29-1 and TRBJ1-2; D unclear. CDR1 is SQVTM, CDR2 ANQGSEA, per germline. The CDR3 totals 14 residues. V was pared by 2 bases and J by 7 bases, with 17 bases between. The CDR3 is CSVEPVLSAAGYTF. CDR3 DNA sequence: TGCAGCGTTGAACCCGTTTTGTCCGCGGCTGGCTACACCTTC.

The V and J genes are TRBV28 and TRBJ1-2; D uncertain. The CDR3 is 11 amino acids. Germline V CDR1 and CDR2: MDHEN, SYDVKM. V was trimmed by 4 bases and J by 7 bases, leaving 7 bases between them. The CDR3 reads CASSSRGGYTF. The DNA of the CDR3 is TGTGCCAGCAGTTCCCGCGGTGGCTACACCTTC.

The J gene is TRBJ2-1, the V gene TRBV20-1; the D gene is possibly TRBD1 (5 bases). The length of the CDR3 is 12 residues. Germline lookup yields CDR1 DFQATT and CDR2 SNEGSKA (reference sequence). V was trimmed by 5 bases and J by 8 bases, leaving 13 bases between them. CDR3 sequence reads: CSAPALGDEQFF. CDR3 coding DNA: TGCAGTGCTCCGGCCCTAGGGGATGAGCAGTTCTTC.

J is TRBJ2-7 and V is TRBV29-1; 14 nucleotides agree with TRBD2. This CDR3 spans 15 amino acids. From germline, CDR1 is SQVTM and CDR2 ANQGSEA. With V trimmed by 7 bases and J by 6 bases, 11 bases remained unmatched. This CDR3 is CSASSGTSGGTEQYF. In nucleotides, the CDR3 is TGCAGCGCCTCAAGTGGGACTAGCGGGGGAACCGAGCAGTACTTC.

V is TRBV10-3 and J is TRBJ2-5; D could derive from TRBD1 or TRBD2 (5 bases each). The CDR3 consists of 14 residues. The V and J ends lost 6 bases and 1 base respectively, with 12 bases between them. Germline-derived CDR1 and CDR2 are ENHRY and SYGVKD. The CDR3 sequence is CAISGSGTQETQYF. The CDR3 nucleotides read TGTGCCATCAGCGGGTCGGGGACCCAAGAGACCCAGTACTTC.

This chain links TRBV12-3 or TRBV12-4 with TRBJ1-4, with D tentatively TRBD1 (6 bases). The CDR3 sequence is 14 residues long. V was shortened by 3 bases and J by 5 bases, with 10 bases between the two germline ends. CDR3: CASSFTTGNEKLFF. CDR3 in DNA: TGTGCCAGCAGTTTCACGACAGGAAATGAAAAACTGTTTTTT.

J is TRBJ2-1 and V is TRBV12-3 or TRBV12-4; D might be TRBD1 (6 bases). The CDR3 is made up of 15 amino acids. Trimming removed 3 bases from V and 0 bases from J, with 9 bases in between. Here the CDR3 DNA reads TGTGCCAGCAGTTTCGACAGGAGCTCCTACAATGAGCAGTTCTTC. This sequence encodes CASSFDRSSYNEQFF.

The chain joins TRBV5-1 to TRBJ1-2; 8 positions match TRBD1. The V gene's germline CDR1 is SGHRS and CDR2 YFSETQ. The CDR3 runs 15 residues. Trimming at V came to 0 bases and at J to 7 bases, leaving 8 bases not matched to a gene. This CDR3 is CASSLGAGTGFGYTF. The CDR3 region has the DNA TGCGCCAGCAGCTTGGGCGCCGGGACAGGTTTTGGCTACACCTTC.

This chain links TRBV7-2 with TRBJ2-1; D gene ambiguous. CDR1 and CDR2 (germline): SGHTA, FQGNSA. V lost 5 bases and J lost 0, with 11 bases in between. The CDR3 contains 15 residues. In DNA form, the CDR3 reads TGTGCCAGCAGCCAAAGTTTGAGCTCCTACAATGAGCAGTTCTTC. Translating gives CASSQSLSSYNEQFF.

The chain combines TRBV11-1 with TRBJ2-3; tentatively, D is TRBD1 or TRBD2 (5 bases each). V was pared by 9 bases and J by 4 bases, with 14 bases between. Per the germline V gene, CDR1 is SGHAT and CDR2 is FQDESV (reference sequence). CDR3 length equals 13 residues. The CDR3 reads CASDSGSSDTQYF. The CDR3 region has the DNA TGTGCCAGTGACTCAGGGAGCTCAGATACGCAGTATTTT. Using reference TRBV11-1 and TRBJ2-3 for the parts outside the CDR3, the full variable domain is EAEVAQSPRYKITEKSQAVAFWCDPISGHATLYWYRQILGQGPELLVQFQDESVVDDSQLPKDRFSAERLKGVDSTLKIQPAELGDSAMYLCASDSGSSDTQYFGPGTRLTVL.

This clonotype was recorded once. The chain has TRBV10-2 and TRBJ2-3; D is possibly TRBD2 (6 bases). CDR1 is WSHSY, CDR2 SAAADI, per germline. The CDR3 spans 13 residues. Between the trimmed V and J ends, which lost 0 bases and 9 bases, there was a span of 10 bases. The DNA for the CDR3 is TGCGCCAGCAGTGAGTCGTTAGGACTAACGCAGTATTTT. Encoded protein: CASSESLGLTQYF.

This clonotype showed up just once. The rearrangement uses TRBV28 and TRBJ1-5; D unclear. V dropped 3 bases and J dropped 2 bases, with 5 bases sitting between them. The CDR3 is 13 amino acids. Germline V CDR1 and CDR2: MDHEN, SYDVKM. This chain's CDR3 is CASSFGGNQPQHF. CDR3 bases: TGTGCCAGCAGTTTCGGGGGCAATCAGCCCCAGCATTTT.

The J gene is TRBJ1-5, the V gene TRBV5-1; 9 bases fit TRBD1. Germline V gene sequence: CDR1 SGHRS, CDR2 YFSETQ. Trimming at V came to 4 bases and at J to 2 bases, leaving 7 bases not matched to a gene. This CDR3 has 16 residues. CDR3 residues: CASSRGDREGNQPQHF. The CDR3 coding sequence is TGCGCCAGCAGCAGGGGGGACAGGGAAGGCAATCAGCCCCAGCATTTT. The complete variable domain, with remaining parts taken from reference TRBV5-1 and TRBJ1-5, reads KAGVTQTPRYLIKTRGQQVTLSCSPISGHRSVSWYQQTPGQGLQFLFEYFSETQRNKGNFPGRFSGRQFSNSRSEMNVSTLELGDSALYLCASSRGDREGNQPQHFGDGTRLSIL.